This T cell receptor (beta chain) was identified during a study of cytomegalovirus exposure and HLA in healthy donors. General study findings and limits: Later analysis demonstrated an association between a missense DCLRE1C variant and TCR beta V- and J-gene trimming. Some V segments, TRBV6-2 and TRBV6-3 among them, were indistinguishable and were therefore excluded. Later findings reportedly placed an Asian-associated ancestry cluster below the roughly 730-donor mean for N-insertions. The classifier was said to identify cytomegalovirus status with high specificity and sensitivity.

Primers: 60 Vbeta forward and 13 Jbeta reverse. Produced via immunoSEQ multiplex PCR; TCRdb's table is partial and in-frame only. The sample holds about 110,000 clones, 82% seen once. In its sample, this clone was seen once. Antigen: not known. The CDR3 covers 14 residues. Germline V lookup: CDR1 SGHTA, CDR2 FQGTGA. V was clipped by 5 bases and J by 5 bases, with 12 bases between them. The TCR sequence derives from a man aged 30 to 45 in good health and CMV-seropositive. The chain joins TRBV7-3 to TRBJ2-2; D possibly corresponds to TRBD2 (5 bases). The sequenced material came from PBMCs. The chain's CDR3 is CASSPRSGTGELFF. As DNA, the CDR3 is TGTGCCAGCAGCCCACGATCGGGAACCGGGGAGCTGTTTTTT.